This paragraph covers one T cell receptor (beta chain) sequence. This entry belongs to a study of blood T cell repertoires in COVID-19. Study-wide context: The United States, Italy and Spain provided the acute and convalescent COVID-19 samples. Sample material is recorded as cDNA or gDNA derived from T cells, B-cell-depleted T cells, or PBMCs.

Original analysis: Estimation of nucleated cell counts relied on the amplification of reference gene primers. The protocol was immunoSEQ multiplex PCR, while the TCRdb copy is restricted to in-frame clones and leaves out a portion. V and J calls and clone size are given by that table; D and trimming were obtained from the DNA. Of more than 350,000 clones listed, 70% to 90% are singletons. The Seattle site enrolled patients during active infection and followed them longitudinally. The CDR3 length is 14 residues. Germline V gene lookup returns CDR1 SNHLY and CDR2 FYNNEI. The V segment lost 7 bases and the J segment 4 bases; nucleotides outside the gene matches: 9.

The sequence derives from a woman under 40 with COVID-19, enrolled during active disease. The J gene is TRBJ2-5, the V gene TRBV2; 7 positions match TRBD2. The specimen was peripheral blood. The CDR3 spells CASNSGPTRETQYF. As DNA, the CDR3 is TGTGCCAGCAATAGCGGGCCAACCCGAGAGACCCAGTACTTC.